These 13 T cell receptor beta chains originate from one sample sequenced in a study of blood T cell repertoires in COVID-19. TCRdb's copy holds only in-frame clones and misses some; the assay was immunoSEQ multiplex PCR. The sample lists about 180,000 clones, about 83% occurring once. Sequenced: peripheral blood. The receptors were sampled from a person aged 70 to 85 with COVID-19, enrolled during active disease.

V usage is TRBV7-8 and J usage is TRBJ2-1; TRBD2 matches 8 bases. Germline values: CDR1 SGHVS, CDR2 FQNEAQ. This CDR3 has 16 amino acids. The J segment lost 5 bases and the V segment lost 1 base, leaving 7 bases of the junction unmatched. The CDR3 nucleotides read TGTGCCAGCAGCTTAGTCGCAGGAGCGGGGGACAATGAGCAGTTCTTC. Protein sequence: CASSLVAGAGDNEQFF.

The chain employs TRBV7-6 and TRBJ2-2; 10 nucleotides line up with TRBD2. The germline CDR1 and CDR2 sequences are SGHVS and FNYEAQ. The CDR3 extends over 18 amino acids. The junction had 6 bases not matched to a gene; V was cut back by 0 bases and J by 2 bases. The CDR3 region has the DNA TGTGCCAGCAGCTTAGCGAGCGGGGGGGTCCTTAACACCGGGGAGCTGTTTTTT. Translation gives CASSLASGGVLNTGELFF.

The chain recombines TRBV12-3 or TRBV12-4 with TRBJ1-2; maybe TRBD1 (5 bases). V lost 2 bases and J 4 bases, leaving 5 bases between the germline ends. The CDR3 extends over 12 amino acids. CDR3 nucleotides: TGTGCCAGCAGTTTACAGGGCTATGGCTACACCTTC. This codes for CASSLQGYGYTF.

The rearrangement joins TRBV23-1 to TRBJ1-6, with D unresolved. TRBV23-1 is assigned to the ORF class and has an uncertain function. V lost 7 bases and J 3 bases, leaving 10 bases between the germline ends. The CDR3 is made up of 14 amino acids. The CDR3 is CASKWRDYNSPLHF. CDR3 DNA sequence: TGCGCCAGCAAGTGGAGGGACTATAATTCACCCCTCCACTTT.

V and J are TRBV4-2 and TRBJ2-1; 10 bases align to TRBD1. From germline, CDR1 is LGHNA and CDR2 YNFKEQ. V trimming: 3 bases; J trimming: 8 bases; junction bases outside the gene matches: 10. CDR3 length equals 16 residues. CDR3 protein: CASSQVQTGGADEQFF. In DNA, the CDR3 is TGTGCCAGCAGCCAGGTTCAGACAGGGGGCGCGGATGAGCAGTTCTTC.

The chain joins TRBV6-5 to TRBJ1-2; D uncertain. The CDR3 loop spans 12 amino acids. V was cut by 6 bases and J by 4 bases, with 9 bases left in between. Germline CDR1 reads MNHEY; CDR2 reads SVGAGI. The CDR3 DNA follows: TGTGCCAGCAGCCCGAGGGCCTATGGCTACACCTTC. Amino acid sequence: CASSPRAYGYTF.

This clone was recorded only once. The CDR3 DNA reads TGTGCCAGCAGCTCAGCGGGAGGGCCAGATACGCAGTATTTT. Encoded protein: CASSSAGGPDTQYF. The chain combines TRBV7-2 with TRBJ2-3; TRBD2 agrees at 10 bases. The J segment lost 4 bases and the V segment lost 4 bases, leaving 2 bases of the junction unmatched. CDR1 SGHTA and CDR2 FQGNSA come from the germline V gene. This CDR3 spans 14 amino acids.

The V call is TRBV27, the J call TRBJ1-6, with D perhaps TRBD1 (6 bases). This CDR3 has 16 amino acids. Per germline, CDR1 MNHEY and CDR2 SMNVEV (reference sequence). V was clipped by 7 bases and J by 6 bases, with 19 bases between them. The CDR3 DNA sequence: TGTGCCAGCATGCGACGACAGGTCTCTCCTAATTCACCCCTCCACTTT. It codes for CASMRRQVSPNSPLHF.

The chain uses TRBV7-3 and TRBJ2-5; TRBD1 aligns across 7 bases. Trimming at V came to 5 bases and at J to 4 bases, leaving 4 bases not matched to a gene. Germline CDR1 and CDR2: SGHTA and FQGTGA. CDR3 length: 13 residues. CDR3 nucleotides: TGTGCCAGCAGCCAGGGGGTGCGAGAGACCCAGTACTTC. Protein product: CASSQGVRETQYF. Based on the CDR3 plus reference TRBV7-3 and TRBJ2-5, the full variable domain is GAGVSQTPSNKVTEKGKYVELRCDPISGHTALYWYRQSLGQGPEFLIYFQGTGAADDSGLPNDRFFAVRPEGSVSTLKIQRTERGDSAVYLCASSQGVRETQYFGPGTRLLVL.

This clone was seen a handful of times. The V gene is TRBV4-1, the J gene TRBJ1-5; D possibly corresponds to TRBD1 (5 bases). The CDR3 contains 18 residues. Trimming took 0 bases from V and 4 from J, leaving 19 bases between them. The germline CDR1 and CDR2 sequences are MGHRA and YSYEKL. The CDR3 region has the DNA TGCGCCAGCAGCCAAGAGGGTCCGTACCGGGGGGGAAATCAGCCCCAGCATTTT. It yields the protein CASSQEGPYRGGNQPQHF.

This clone has a handful of counts. The J gene is TRBJ1-2, the V gene TRBV12-3 or TRBV12-4; D is possibly TRBD1 (5 bases). This CDR3 region has 13 residues. Trimming removed 7 bases from V and 4 bases from J, with 13 bases in between. CDR3 bases: TGTGCCAGCACTCAGACAGCGCCCTATGGCTACACCTTC. The encoded protein is CASTQTAPYGYTF.

This chain uses TRBV7-3 with TRBJ2-1; 7 nucleotides align to TRBD2. Germline V gene sequence: CDR1 SGHTA, CDR2 FQGTGA. The CDR3 consists of 14 residues. Losses at the gene ends were 6 bases for V and 8 bases for J; bases not matched to a gene: 10. The DNA of the CDR3 is TGTGCCAGCAGTCCGAGTAGCGGGTACGATGAGCAGTTCTTC. It codes for CASSPSSGYDEQFF.

The rearrangement uses TRBV19 and TRBJ1-1; 7 bases map to TRBD1. The length of the CDR3 is 14 residues. With V trimmed by 4 bases and J by 1 base, 3 bases remained unmatched. Germline CDR1 reads LNHDA; CDR2 reads SQIVND (reference sequence). This CDR3 reads CASSTTGRNTEAFF. CDR3 bases: TGTGCCAGTAGTACGACAGGGCGGAACACTGAAGCTTTCTTT.